This entry features one TCR beta chain sequence. Its antigen is unknown. The data stem from a study of cytomegalovirus exposure and HLA in healthy donors. Study results and caveats: The study assumed roughly uniform donor sequencing depth for presence/absence analyses. Some V segments, including TRBV6-2 and TRBV6-3, were excluded as indistinguishable. The study designated 150 or so TCR beta chains cytomegalovirus-associated.

PCR amplification relied on 60 Vbeta primers (plus 13 Jbeta primers). Sequenced by immunoSEQ multiplex PCR; TCRdb stores in-frame clones only, minus some. The sample consists of approximately 140,000 clones, approximately 82% of them appearing once. The CDR3 covers 14 residues. The germline gives CDR1 MDHEN, CDR2 SYDVKM. The ends lost 2 bases at V and 2 bases at J; junction bases unmatched: 2. The clonotype was recovered from a man in his late teens or twenties in good health and CMV-seropositive. The chain employs TRBV28 and TRBJ2-7; 8 bases match TRBD1. The sample was PBMCs. The CDR3 region has the DNA TGTGCCAGCAGTTTAAACAGGGGGGCCTACGAGCAGTACTTC. Its translation is CASSLNRGAYEQYF. The entire variable domain, with the rest obtained from reference TRBV28 and TRBJ2-7, is as follows: DVKVTQSSRYLVKRTGEKVFLECVQDMDHENMFWYRQDPGLGLRLIYFSYDVKMKEKGDIPEGYSVSREKKERFSLILESASTNQTSMYLCASSLNRGAYEQYFGPGTRLTVT.